The 21 T cell receptor beta chains below all came from one sample that was sequenced in a study of neurological immune-mediated disorders. TCRdb re-called the 5' RACE reads with MiXCR, one entry per CDR3 protein. The table records around 50,000 distinct CDR3 sequences, around 17% of them present only once. The source material was PBMCs. The receptors originated from a man between 60 and 75 years old in good health.

The sample holds many counts of this clonotype. The chain links TRBV7-8 to TRBJ2-7; no clear D gene. From germline, CDR1 is SGHVS and CDR2 FQNEAQ. The V and J ends lost 1 base and 3 bases respectively, with 7 bases between them. CDR3 size: 13 residues. CDR3 sequence (DNA): TGTGCCAGCAGCTTAGAATCCATCTACGAGCAGTACTTC. Encoded protein: CASSLESIYEQYF.

This clonotype was counted at least ten times. V is TRBV7-9 and J is TRBJ2-3, with D unclear. There are 15 residues in the CDR3. Trimming took off 1 base at V and 5 bases at J, with 13 bases between the two ends. Germline V gene data show CDR1 as SEHNR and CDR2 as FQNEAQ (reference sequence). The chain's CDR3 is CASSLGILTIDTQYF. CDR3 sequence (DNA): TGTGCCAGCAGCTTAGGGATACTAACTATAGATACGCAGTATTTT.

The sample holds many counts of this clonotype. V and J are TRBV20-1 and TRBJ2-6, with D perhaps TRBD1 (5 bases). The CDR3 runs 15 residues. V lost 3 bases and J lost 2, with 11 bases in between. Germline V gene sequence: CDR1 DFQATT, CDR2 SNEGSKA (reference sequence). Here the CDR3 reads CSASKAGTGANVLTF. DNA for the CDR3: TGCAGTGCTAGTAAGGCAGGGACTGGGGCCAACGTCCTGACTTTC.

The table lists this clonotype with many counts. The chain carries TRBV20-1 and TRBJ2-5; 10 nucleotides line up with TRBD2. CDR3 size: 14 residues. V gave up 1 base and J gave up 4 bases; unmatched junction bases: 3. The V gene's germline CDR1 is DFQATT and CDR2 SNEGSKA (reference sequence). DNA for the CDR3: TGCAGTGCTAGAGCGGCTAGCGGGGGAGAGACCCAGTACTTC. Residues: CSARAASGGETQYF.

Concerning this clonotype: A much more abundant neighbour one base away suggests this may be a read error. The rearrangement joins TRBV7-2 to TRBJ2-1, with unresolved D. There are 19 residues in the CDR3. Germline V gene lookup returns CDR1 SGHTA and CDR2 FQGNSA. V was clipped by 1 base and J by 0 bases, with 19 bases between them. CDR3 sequence reads: CASSLGGRLSQSSYNEQFF. For the CDR3, the DNA is TGTGCCAGCAGCTTAGGGGGTAGGCTATCGCAAAGCTCCTACAATGAGCAGTTCTTC.

This clonotype was found many times. The chain has TRBV28 and TRBJ1-6, with TRBD1 as a possible D gene (6 bases). Trimming shortened V by 6 bases and J by 7 bases, and 13 bases separated the two germline ends. CDR1 MDHEN and CDR2 SYDVKM come from the germline V gene. This CDR3 has 14 residues. Here the CDR3 reads CASSPGQSNSPLHF. CDR3 sequence (DNA): TGTGCCAGCAGCCCCGGACAGAGCAATTCACCCCTCCACTTT.

This clonotype was found many times. The V gene is TRBV12-3 or TRBV12-4, the J gene TRBJ2-2; 11 nucleotides match TRBD1. V dropped 6 bases and J dropped 6; count of bases not matched to a gene: 6. The CDR3 runs to 15 residues. The CDR3 DNA is TGTGCCAGCAGACCGGACAGGGGGCAAGCCGGGGAGCTGTTTTTT. Amino acid sequence: CASRPDRGQAGELFF.

This clonotype was seen repeatedly, ten times or more. J is TRBJ2-1 and V is TRBV3-1, with TRBD2 matching 10 bases. CDR1 and CDR2 (germline): LGHDT, YNNKEL (reference sequence). V shed 6 bases and J 7 bases; nucleotides not matched to a gene: 12. The length of the CDR3 is 16 residues. Here the CDR3 reads CASRPTGTSASNEQFF. CDR3 DNA: TGTGCCAGCAGGCCCACCGGGACTAGCGCTTCAAATGAGCAGTTCTTC.

The J gene is TRBJ1-6, the V gene TRBV28; the D is unclear. The CDR3 is 13 residues long. Deletions cut 6 bases from V and 5 bases from J, with 8 bases between. Germline CDR1 MDHEN, CDR2 SYDVKM. DNA for the CDR3: TGTGCCAGCAGACCGTCGGATAATTCACCCCTCCACTTT. Translating it yields CASRPSDNSPLHF.

Ten or more counts support this clonotype. The gene calls are TRBV10-3 and TRBJ2-5; a possible D gene is TRBD2 (6 bases). Deletions cut 3 bases from V and 1 base from J, with 12 bases between. Germline V gives CDR1 ENHRY, CDR2 SYGVKD. The length of the CDR3 is 15 residues. In DNA form, the CDR3 reads TGTGCCATCAGTGACGGGAGACAATCCCAAGAGACCCAGTACTTC. Translated, it gives CAISDGRQSQETQYF.

This clonotype was picked up many times. The chain couples TRBV29-1 to TRBJ1-1, with D unclear. V was pared by 7 bases and J by 6 bases, with 15 bases between. The V gene's germline CDR1 is SQVTM and CDR2 ANQGSEA. CDR3 size: 12 residues. DNA for the CDR3: TGCAGCGGCCAACGGGTAGGCGCTGAAGCTTTCTTT. Residues: CSGQRVGAEAFF.

At least ten counts were recorded for this clonotype. The genes are TRBV28 and TRBJ1-5, with D hard to call. The V gene lost 5 bases and the J gene lost 7 bases, with 12 bases spanning the gap. The germline gives CDR1 MDHEN, CDR2 SYDVKM. The CDR3 is 13 amino acids. The DNA of the CDR3 is TGTGCCAGCAGTCCGGGGAAAAGGCAGCCCCAGCATTTT. The encoded protein is CASSPGKRQPQHF.

Ten or more counts support this clonotype. This chain connects TRBV7-2 to TRBJ1-5, with TRBD1 matching over 7 bases. CDR3 length equals 15 residues. Trimming took 4 bases from V and 4 from J; bases not matched to a gene: 7. Per the germline V gene, CDR1 is SGHTA and CDR2 is FQGNSA. DNA of the CDR3: TGTGCCAGCAGCTCGACTGGGACAGCAAATCAGCCCCAGCATTTT. It codes for CASSSTGTANQPQHF.

This clonotype was detected ten times or more. This rearrangement joins TRBV7-2 to TRBJ2-1; TRBD2 matches at 14 bases. The ends lost 5 bases at V and 0 bases at J; junction bases unmatched: 15. Germline CDR1 SGHTA, CDR2 FQGNSA. CDR3 length: 21 amino acids. The CDR3 DNA sequence: TGTGCCAGCAGCGGTAGAGGGGGACTAGCGGGAGTATCGGGCTCCTACAATGAGCAGTTCTTC. Protein: CASSGRGGLAGVSGSYNEQFF.

This clonotype was seen repeatedly, ten times or more. This chain joins TRBV29-1 and TRBJ2-5; D call uncertain. V was shortened by 8 bases and J by 2 bases, with 12 bases between the two germline ends. Germline CDR1 is SQVTM and CDR2 is ANQGSEA. The CDR3 runs to 12 residues. The DNA for the CDR3 is TGCAGCACACAACTCGGACAAGAGACCCAGTACTTC. Amino acid sequence: CSTQLGQETQYF.

This clonotype was observed many times. The chain is built from TRBV7-9 and TRBJ2-4; TRBD1 agrees at 7 bases. Looked up from germline, CDR1 is SEHNR and CDR2 is FQNEAQ (reference sequence). J was trimmed by 6 bases and V by 5 bases; bases with no gene match: 7. This CDR3 has 14 residues. CDR3 amino acids: CASSREGAINIQYF. In nucleotides, the CDR3 is TGTGCCAGCAGCCGTGAGGGGGCGATAAACATTCAGTACTTC. Complete variable domain (other parts from reference TRBV7-9 and TRBJ2-4): DTGVSQNPRHKITKRGQNVTFRCDPISEHNRLYWYRQTLGQGPEFLTYFQNEAQLEKSRLLSDRFSAERPKGSFSTLEIQRTEQGDSAMYLCASSREGAINIQYFGAGTRLSVL.

There are many counts of this clonotype. The chain joins TRBV20-1 to TRBJ1-3; D is ambiguous. Germline V CDR1 and CDR2: DFQATT, SNEGSKA (reference sequence). The CDR3 consists of 11 residues. The germline V and J ends were trimmed by 3 bases and 4 bases, with 4 bases remaining between them. The DNA of the CDR3 is TGCAGTGCTAGCCCCGGAAACACCATATATTTT. Residues: CSASPGNTIYF.

This clonotype was counted ten times or more. This chain uses TRBV16 with TRBJ1-3; D gene ambiguous. In germline, CDR1 is KGHSY, CDR2 FQNENV. V shed 1 base and J shed 3 bases, with 10 bases lying between them. The CDR3 totals 15 residues. CDR3 nucleotide sequence: TGTGCCAGCAGCCAATACCTCGGGGATGGAAACACCATATATTTT. Its translation: CASSQYLGDGNTIYF.

This clonotype was recorded once. The chain employs TRBV20-1 and TRBJ2-7; no clear D. The CDR3 is made up of 14 amino acids. V dropped 0 bases and J dropped 4 bases, with 13 bases sitting between them. Germline CDR1 reads DFQATT; CDR2 reads SNEGSKA (reference sequence). The CDR3 DNA sequence: TGCAGTGCTAGAGATGGTGGATCTTTTTACGAGCAGTACTTC. It is translated as CSARDGGSFYEQYF.

This clonotype has at least ten counts. This sequence joins TRBV5-1 and TRBJ2-1; 8 bases map to TRBD2. This CDR3 has 14 amino acids. Trimming at V came to 9 bases and at J to 0 bases, leaving 5 bases not matched to a gene. In germline, CDR1 is SGHRS, CDR2 YFSETQ. The chain's CDR3 is CATGAGGSYNEQFF. The CDR3 DNA follows: TGCGCCACAGGGGCGGGAGGCTCCTACAATGAGCAGTTCTTC.

This clonotype was seen many times. This rearrangement joins TRBV5-1 to TRBJ1-1; D is unresolved. Trimming took 1 base from V and 1 from J, leaving 5 bases between them. The CDR3 loop spans 13 amino acids. The germline gives CDR1 SGHRS, CDR2 YFSETQ. CDR3: CASSLLGNTEAFF. The CDR3 bases are TGCGCCAGCAGCTTGCTCGGGAACACTGAAGCTTTCTTT.